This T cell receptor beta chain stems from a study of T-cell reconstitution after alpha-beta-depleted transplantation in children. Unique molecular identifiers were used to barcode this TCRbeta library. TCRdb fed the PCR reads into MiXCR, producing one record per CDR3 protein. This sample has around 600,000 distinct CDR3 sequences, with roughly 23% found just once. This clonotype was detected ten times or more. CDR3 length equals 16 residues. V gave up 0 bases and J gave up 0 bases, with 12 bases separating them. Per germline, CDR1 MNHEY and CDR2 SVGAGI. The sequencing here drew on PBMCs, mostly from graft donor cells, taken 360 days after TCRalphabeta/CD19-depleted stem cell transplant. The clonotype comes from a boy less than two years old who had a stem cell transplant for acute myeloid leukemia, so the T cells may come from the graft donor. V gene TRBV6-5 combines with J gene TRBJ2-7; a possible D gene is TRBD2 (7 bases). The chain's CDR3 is CASSYSRGGSSYEQYF. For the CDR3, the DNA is TGTGCCAGCAGTTACTCGAGGGGGGGAAGCTCCTACGAGCAGTACTTC.